Each of the 5 T cell receptor beta chains below was sequenced from the same sample in a study of T cell clones after liver transplantation. The data were produced by immunoSEQ multiplex PCR, yet TCRdb's version contains in-frame clones alone and is incomplete. The sample has about 75,000 clones, under 90% seen once. The sequences come from CD4+ T cells from blood, collected roughly 48 months after liver transplant. The receptors stem from a human patient who received a liver transplant. Some of the T cells may derive from the graft donor.

The CDR3 spells CASSQTSGGNTDTQYF. The CDR3 DNA is TGCGCCAGCAGCCAAACTAGCGGGGGTAACACAGATACGCAGTATTTT. The V gene is TRBV4-3, the J gene TRBJ2-3; TRBD2 matches at 11 bases. V trimming: 2 bases; J trimming: 2 bases; junction bases outside the gene matches: 3. This CDR3 spans 16 amino acids. Germline CDR1 reads LGHNA; CDR2 reads YSLEER.

This chain links TRBV28 with TRBJ1-2; 9 nucleotides agree with TRBD1. Trimming removed 6 bases from V and 7 bases from J; junction bases left unmatched: 9. This CDR3 comprises 14 residues. Germline CDR1 is MDHEN and CDR2 is SYDVKM. The CDR3 nucleotides read TGTGCCAGCAGCGAACAGGGGGCTTATAGTGGCTACACCTTC. It translates to CASSEQGAYSGYTF.

The chain joins TRBV18 to TRBJ2-2; the match to TRBD1 covers 7 bases. The CDR3 is made up of 14 amino acids. With V trimmed by 8 bases and J by 1 base, 4 bases remained unmatched. Germline CDR1 and CDR2: KGHSH and LQKENI. CDR3 nucleotides: TGTGCCAGCCCCTCAGGGGGGAACACCGGGGAGCTGTTTTTT. This encodes CASPSGGNTGELFF.

This clone counts as large (0.1 to 1%). CDR3 protein: CASSETAWQPQHF. In DNA, the CDR3 is TGTGCCAGCAGTGAAACGGCTTGGCAGCCCCAGCATTTT. The rearrangement joins TRBV6-1 to TRBJ1-5; D not certain. Germline V gene lookup returns CDR1 MNHNS and CDR2 SASEGT. V gave up 2 bases and J gave up 7 bases, with 9 bases separating them. The CDR3 sequence is 13 residues long.

The chain employs TRBV6-5 and TRBJ1-5; 11 bases are shared with TRBD1. V gave up 6 bases and J gave up 5 bases; unmatched junction bases: 6. Per germline, CDR1 MNHEY and CDR2 SVGAGI. This CDR3 has 15 amino acids. CDR3 bases: TGTGCCAGCAGCACGGACAGGGGGCCGGATCAGCCCCAGCATTTT. Its protein is CASSTDRGPDQPQHF.